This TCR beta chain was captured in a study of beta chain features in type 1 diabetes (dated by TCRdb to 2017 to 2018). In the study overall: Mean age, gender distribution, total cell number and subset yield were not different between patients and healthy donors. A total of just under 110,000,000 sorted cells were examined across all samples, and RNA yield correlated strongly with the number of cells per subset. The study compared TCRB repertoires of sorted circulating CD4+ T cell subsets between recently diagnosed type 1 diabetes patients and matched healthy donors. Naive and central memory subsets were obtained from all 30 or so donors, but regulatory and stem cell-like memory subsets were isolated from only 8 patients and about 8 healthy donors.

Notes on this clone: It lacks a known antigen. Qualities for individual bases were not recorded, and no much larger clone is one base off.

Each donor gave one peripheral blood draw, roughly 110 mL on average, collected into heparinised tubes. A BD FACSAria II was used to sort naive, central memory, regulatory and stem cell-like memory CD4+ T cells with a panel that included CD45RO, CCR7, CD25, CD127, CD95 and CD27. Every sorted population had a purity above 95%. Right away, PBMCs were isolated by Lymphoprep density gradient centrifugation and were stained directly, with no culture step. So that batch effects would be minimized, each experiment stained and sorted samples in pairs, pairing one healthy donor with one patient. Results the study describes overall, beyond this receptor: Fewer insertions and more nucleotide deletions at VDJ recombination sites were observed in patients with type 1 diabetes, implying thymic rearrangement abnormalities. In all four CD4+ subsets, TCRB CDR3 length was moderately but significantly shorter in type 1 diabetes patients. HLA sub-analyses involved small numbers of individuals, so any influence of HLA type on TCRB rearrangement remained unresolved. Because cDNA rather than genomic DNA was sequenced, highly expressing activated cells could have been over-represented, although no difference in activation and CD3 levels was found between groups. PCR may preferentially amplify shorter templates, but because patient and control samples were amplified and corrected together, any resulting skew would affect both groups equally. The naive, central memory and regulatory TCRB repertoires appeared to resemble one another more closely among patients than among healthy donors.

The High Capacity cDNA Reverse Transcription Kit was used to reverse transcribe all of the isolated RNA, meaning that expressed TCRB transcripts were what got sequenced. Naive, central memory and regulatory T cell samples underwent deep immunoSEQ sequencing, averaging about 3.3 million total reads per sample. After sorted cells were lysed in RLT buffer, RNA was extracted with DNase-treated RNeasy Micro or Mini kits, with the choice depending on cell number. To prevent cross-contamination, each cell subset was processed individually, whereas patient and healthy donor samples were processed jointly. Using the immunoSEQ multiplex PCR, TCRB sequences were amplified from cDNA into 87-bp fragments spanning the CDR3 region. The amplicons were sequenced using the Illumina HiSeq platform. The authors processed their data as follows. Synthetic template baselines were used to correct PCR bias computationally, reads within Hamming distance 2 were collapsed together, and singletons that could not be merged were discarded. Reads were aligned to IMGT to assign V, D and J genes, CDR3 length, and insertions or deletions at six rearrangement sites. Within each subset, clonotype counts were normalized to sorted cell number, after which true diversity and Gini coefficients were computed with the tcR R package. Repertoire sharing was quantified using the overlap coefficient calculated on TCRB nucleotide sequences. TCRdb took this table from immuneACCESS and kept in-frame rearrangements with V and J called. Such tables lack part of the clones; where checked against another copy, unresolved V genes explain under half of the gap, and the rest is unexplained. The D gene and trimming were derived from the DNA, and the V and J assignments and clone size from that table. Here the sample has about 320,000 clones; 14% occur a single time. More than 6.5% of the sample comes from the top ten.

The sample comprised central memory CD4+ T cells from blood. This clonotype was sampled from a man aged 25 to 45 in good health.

The nucleotide sequence reads TGTGCCAGCAGCCACCGGACAGTACCCTACGAGCAGTACTTC. This translates into CASSHRTVPYEQYF. The chain joins TRBV5-8 to TRBJ2-7; TRBD1 is perhaps the D gene, given 6 matching bases. V and J lose 4 bases and 2 bases, and a span of 13 bases separates them. Including the terminal cysteine and phenylalanine, the CDR3 comprises 14 residues. Here the CDR3 DNA is all that survives: 42 bases in frame from base 1. CDR1 and CDR2 (SGHTS, YDEGEE) derive from the germline V gene.